Following are 24 T cell receptor beta chains from one sample sequenced in a study of cytomegalovirus exposure and HLA in healthy donors. The PCR had 60 Vbeta and 13 Jbeta primers. Sequencing used immunoSEQ multiplex PCR; TCRdb keeps in-frame clones, though not all of them. The sample holds 120,000 or so clones, more than 65% seen once. Sequenced input: PBMCs. Every receptor here comes from a young man in good health and CMV-seropositive.

This CDR3 is CASSILPGNYGYTF. DNA for the CDR3: TGTGCCAGTAGTATCCTCCCCGGGAATTATGGCTACACCTTC. The chain is built from TRBV19 and TRBJ1-2; D ambiguous. The CDR3 runs to 14 residues. Trimming removed 3 bases from V and 5 bases from J, with 13 bases in between. Germline V lookup: CDR1 LNHDA, CDR2 SQIVND (reference sequence).

This chain joins TRBV5-1 and TRBJ2-3; TRBD1 matches 10 bases. Unmatched junction bases numbered 16, after V lost 3 bases and J lost 6 bases. Germline lookup yields CDR1 SGHRS and CDR2 YFSETQ. The CDR3 is 18 amino acids. CDR3 in DNA: TGCGCCAGCAGCTGGAACGACAGGGGGCGAACCCAGGGGGATACGCAGTATTTT. Translating gives CASSWNDRGRTQGDTQYF. Using reference TRBV5-1 and TRBJ2-3 for the parts outside the CDR3, the full variable domain is KAGVTQTPRYLIKTRGQQVTLSCSPISGHRSVSWYQQTPGQGLQFLFEYFSETQRNKGNFPGRFSGRQFSNSRSEMNVSTLELGDSALYLCASSWNDRGRTQGDTQYFGPGTRLTVL.

The rearrangement uses TRBV27 and TRBJ1-3; D may be TRBD1 (5 bases). Trimming removed 4 bases from V and 4 bases from J, with 11 bases in between. The CDR3 has 14 residues. CDR1 is MNHEY and CDR2 is SMNVEV in the germline V gene (reference sequence). This CDR3 is CASSSPGLGNTIYF. The CDR3 coding sequence is TGTGCCAGCAGTTCCCCAGGGTTGGGAAACACCATATATTTT.

The rearrangement uses TRBV25-1 and TRBJ1-4; TRBD1 matches 9 bases. Trimming removed 4 bases from V and 7 bases from J; junction bases left unmatched: 13. CDR3 length equals 17 residues. Germline V gene sequence: CDR1 MGHDK, CDR2 SYGVNS. DNA of the CDR3: TGTGCCAGCAGTGGATACCGGGACAGGGTATCCGGTGAAAAACTGTTTTTT. Translating it yields CASSGYRDRVSGEKLFF.

This chain links TRBV2 with TRBJ1-4; perhaps TRBD1 as D (6 bases). The CDR3 length is 16 residues. V lost 1 base and J 3 bases, leaving 12 bases between the germline ends. Germline V gives CDR1 SNHLY, CDR2 FYNNEI. In nucleotides, the CDR3 is TGTGCCAGCAGTGAAGAGACAGGCGGACCTAATGAAAAACTGTTTTTT. Protein: CASSEETGGPNEKLFF.

This chain links TRBV10-2 with TRBJ2-7; 9 bases are shared with TRBD1. This CDR3 contains 14 residues. J lost 5 bases, V lost 2 bases, and 4 bases had no gene match. CDR1 and CDR2 from the germline V gene are WSHSY and SAAADI. For the CDR3, the DNA is TGCGCCAGCAGTGAGGACAGGGGGATAGACGAGCAGTACTTC. Translating gives CASSEDRGIDEQYF.

This rearrangement joins TRBV7-2 to TRBJ1-3; 7 nucleotides match TRBD1. Germline V gene lookup returns CDR1 SGHTA and CDR2 FQGNSA. The CDR3 is made up of 14 amino acids. V lost 6 bases, J lost 1 base, and 3 bases stayed unmatched. The CDR3 region is CASSTGVSGNTIYF. CDR3 DNA: TGTGCCAGCAGTACAGGGGTTTCTGGAAACACCATATATTTT.

The V call is TRBV29-1, the J call TRBJ2-1; tentative D call: TRBD2 (6 bases). V was trimmed by 3 bases and J by 6 bases, leaving 15 bases between them. Looked up from germline, CDR1 is SQVTM and CDR2 is ANQGSEA. The CDR3 totals 14 residues. CDR3: CSVDIGEVFNEQFF. For the CDR3, the DNA is TGCAGCGTTGATATAGGGGAGGTATTCAATGAGCAGTTCTTC.

The chain carries TRBV30 and TRBJ2-4; perhaps TRBD1 as D (8 bases). Germline lookup yields CDR1 GTSNPN and CDR2 SVGIG (reference sequence). The V end lost 5 bases, the J end lost 7 bases, and 12 bases lay between the germline ends. There are 12 residues in the CDR3. Here the CDR3 DNA reads TGTGCCTGGGGACAGGGAGGGAACATTCAGTACTTC. Encoded protein: CAWGQGGNIQYF.

This clone has a single count. This rearrangement joins TRBV9 to TRBJ2-1, with a tentative D call TRBD2 (6 bases). Germline V gene sequence: CDR1 SGDLS, CDR2 YYNGEE. V was shortened by 0 bases and J by 10 bases, with 20 bases between the two germline ends. The CDR3 runs to 16 residues. This CDR3 is CASSVAFLLGGSEQFF. CDR3 sequence (DNA): TGTGCCAGCAGCGTAGCTTTTTTGTTGGGGGGAAGCGAGCAGTTCTTC.

The chain recombines TRBV19 with TRBJ2-7, with 11 nucleotides matching TRBD2. The CDR3 runs 16 residues. V gave up 6 bases and J gave up 2 bases; unmatched junction bases: 9. Per germline, CDR1 LNHDA and CDR2 SQIVND (reference sequence). CDR3 coding DNA: TGTGCCAGTAGCCGGCTAGCGGGGGGCTCGACCTACGAGCAGTACTTC. It yields the protein CASSRLAGGSTYEQYF.

This clone was observed once. The chain couples TRBV7-9 to TRBJ1-2, with D unclear. With 2 bases removed from V and 1 base from J, the gap between germline ends came to 5 bases. Germline values: CDR1 SEHNR, CDR2 FQNEAQ (reference sequence). The CDR3 loop spans 13 amino acids. DNA for the CDR3: TGTGCCAGCAGCTTACACAGTAACTATGGCTACACCTTC. This encodes CASSLHSNYGYTF.

This clone was found once. This chain links TRBV5-5 with TRBJ1-1; D remains unclear. Germline CDR1 reads SGHKS; CDR2 reads YYEKEE (reference sequence). The CDR3 runs to 13 residues. V was clipped by 0 bases and J by 8 bases, with 11 bases between them. The DNA of the CDR3 is TGTGCCAGCAGCTTGGAAGGTTTCGGGGAAGCTTTCTTT. It is translated as CASSLEGFGEAFF.

The gene calls are TRBV27 and TRBJ2-7; no clear D gene. There are 13 residues in the CDR3. Germline V lookup: CDR1 MNHEY, CDR2 SMNVEV (reference sequence). Trimming removed 4 bases at V and 2 bases at J, with 9 bases between. CDR3 nucleotide sequence: TGTGCCAGCAGTTCGACTCCCGCCTACGAGCAGTACTTC. It yields the protein CASSSTPAYEQYF.

The CDR3 nucleotides read TGCGCCAGCAGCATCGGGGTTGAGACCCAGTACTTC. This translates into CASSIGVETQYF. The rearrangement joins TRBV5-1 to TRBJ2-5, with D possibly TRBD2 on 5 matching bases. The CDR3 runs to 12 residues. The V gene's germline CDR1 is SGHRS and CDR2 YFSETQ. The germline V and J ends were trimmed by 4 bases and 5 bases, with 9 bases remaining between them.

The chain uses TRBV5-1 and TRBJ2-5, with 10 bases that match TRBD1. The length of the CDR3 is 15 residues. Unmatched junction bases numbered 6, after V lost 4 bases and J lost 3 bases. Germline loops: CDR1 SGHRS, CDR2 YFSETQ. As DNA, the CDR3 is TGCGCCAGCAGCCAAGGGACAGGGGCGGAAGAGACCCAGTACTTC. Its protein product is CASSQGTGAEETQYF.

The rearrangement uses TRBV4-3 and TRBJ2-1; 9 bases fit TRBD1. CDR3 length equals 19 residues. The germline V gene encodes CDR1 LGHNA and CDR2 YSLEER. Trimming cost V 4 bases and J 0 bases; bases outside gene matches: 13. The CDR3 loop reads CASSPGQGSPFFSYNEQFF. The CDR3 region has the DNA TGCGCCAGCAGCCCGGGACAGGGATCCCCATTTTTCTCCTACAATGAGCAGTTCTTC.

This chain connects TRBV12-2 to TRBJ1-5; no check of the table's D call, TRBD1, against the DNA was made. TRBV12-2 is a known pseudogene. The CDR3 consists of 18 residues. The CDR3 DNA reads as TGTGCAAGTCGCTTAGCTCCGGGGTACAGGGGGAGAAGTCAGCCCCAGCATTTT. Encoded protein: CASRLAPGYRGRSQPQHF.

V is TRBV5-1 and J is TRBJ2-5; 10 nucleotides align to TRBD2. Germline V gives CDR1 SGHRS, CDR2 YFSETQ. CDR3 length: 14 residues. V dropped 3 bases and J dropped 5; count of bases not matched to a gene: 4. CDR3 in DNA: TGCGCCAGCAGCTCAACGGGACTAGCGGAGACCCAGTACTTC. This translates into CASSSTGLAETQYF. Full variable domain (rest looked up from reference TRBV5-1 and TRBJ2-5): KAGVTQTPRYLIKTRGQQVTLSCSPISGHRSVSWYQQTPGQGLQFLFEYFSETQRNKGNFPGRFSGRQFSNSRSEMNVSTLELGDSALYLCASSSTGLAETQYFGPGTRLLVL.

This CDR3 reads CASRGTGLNTEAFF. The CDR3 coding sequence is TGTGCCAGCAGGGGGACAGGGTTGAACACTGAAGCTTTCTTT. The gene calls are TRBV25-1 and TRBJ1-1, with 9 bases identical to TRBD1. The length of the CDR3 is 14 residues. CDR1 and CDR2 from the germline V gene are MGHDK and SYGVNS. V lost 6 bases, J lost 0 bases, and 2 bases stayed unmatched.

The rearrangement uses TRBV11-1 and TRBJ2-7; possible D gene TRBD1, 5 bases. V was pared by 6 bases and J by 3 bases, with 15 bases between. Per the germline V gene, CDR1 is SGHAT and CDR2 is FQDESV (reference sequence). The CDR3 contains 14 residues. As DNA, the CDR3 is TGTGCCAGCAGTCGATTGAATCAGGGCTACGAGCAGTACTTC. Translation: CASSRLNQGYEQYF.

This clone was seen once. The chain carries TRBV9 and TRBJ1-2; 7 bases line up with TRBD1. The germline V gene encodes CDR1 SGDLS and CDR2 YYNGEE. CDR3 length: 14 residues. V shed 4 bases and J 4 bases; nucleotides not matched to a gene: 7. The CDR3 protein is CASSTGQLIYGYTF. In nucleotides, the CDR3 is TGTGCCAGCAGCACGGGACAGCTGATCTATGGCTACACCTTC.

V is TRBV25-1 and J is TRBJ2-7; 8 nucleotides line up with TRBD1. Germline V CDR1 and CDR2: MGHDK, SYGVNS. This CDR3 has 13 residues. After removal of 8 bases from V and 5 bases from J, the junction contained 8 bases not matched to a gene. CDR3 sequence: CASQDRVKHEQYF. The DNA of the CDR3 is TGTGCCAGCCAGGACAGGGTGAAACACGAGCAGTACTTC.

J is TRBJ2-7 and V is TRBV9, with TRBD1 identical over 11 bases. The CDR3 consists of 15 residues. The germline gives CDR1 SGDLS, CDR2 YYNGEE. V was clipped by 4 bases and J by 5 bases; unmatched bases: 8. CDR3 in DNA: TGTGCCAGCAGCCTTGGACAGGGGGCATTCCACGAGCAGTACTTC. Its protein is CASSLGQGAFHEQYF.